These T cell receptor beta chains were read from a single sample in a study of Ad26.COV2.S vaccination and SARS-CoV-2 variants. Clones were sequenced by immunoSEQ multiplex PCR, and TCRdb holds only the in-frame ones, with some missing. This sample carries about 440,000 clones, around 90% of them seen once, and the ten largest clones take less than 5.5%. The sample consisted of peripheral blood, taken in a trial of Ad26.COV2.S vaccine versus placebo. Receptors originate from a person between 18 and 65 years old who received the Ad26.COV2.S COVID-19 vaccine or a placebo. CDR3s leave out the opening cysteine and the closing phenylalanine or tryptophan. Fields, in order: CDR3 protein, V gene, D gene, J gene, CDR3 length. A D gene is named only where the DNA matches it firmly.

CDR3aa: ASSLASWEQF; v_gene: TRBV11-2; d_gene: -; j_gene: TRBJ2-1; len: 10
CDR3aa: ATSRGEAETQY; v_gene: TRBV15; d_gene: -; j_gene: TRBJ2-5; len: 11
CDR3aa: ASSQEVPRERSTDTQY; v_gene: TRBV3-1/TRBV3-2; d_gene: -; j_gene: TRBJ2-3; len: 16
CDR3aa: ASSIHRGQNEQF; v_gene: TRBV7-3; d_gene: TRBD1; j_gene: TRBJ2-1; len: 12
CDR3aa: ASSVEGVRANVLT; v_gene: TRBV9; d_gene: -; j_gene: TRBJ2-6; len: 13
CDR3aa: ASSASVNPLGYT; v_gene: TRBV27; d_gene: -; j_gene: TRBJ1-2; len: 12
CDR3aa: SVEVGGTERDHSGANVLT; v_gene: TRBV29-1; d_gene: TRBD1; j_gene: TRBJ2-6; len: 18
CDR3aa: ASSDPPVGAYGYT; v_gene: TRBV6-1; d_gene: -; j_gene: TRBJ1-2; len: 13
CDR3aa: ASSPGLAGGLQETQY; v_gene: TRBV7-7; d_gene: TRBD2; j_gene: TRBJ2-5; len: 15
CDR3aa: ASTRTRDRLTYEQY; v_gene: TRBV7-3; d_gene: TRBD1; j_gene: TRBJ2-7; len: 14
CDR3aa: ASSLGLTAIETQY; v_gene: TRBV11-3; d_gene: -; j_gene: TRBJ2-5; len: 13
CDR3aa: ASSYRGQRETQY; v_gene: TRBV6-5; d_gene: TRBD1; j_gene: TRBJ2-5; len: 12
CDR3aa: ASSLYSGTGAHTEAF; v_gene: TRBV28; d_gene: TRBD1; j_gene: TRBJ1-1; len: 15
CDR3aa: ASRRLVSSSYEQY; v_gene: TRBV5-1; d_gene: -; j_gene: TRBJ2-7; len: 13
CDR3aa: ASSPGQGVGNEQF; v_gene: TRBV5-1; d_gene: TRBD1; j_gene: TRBJ2-1; len: 13
CDR3aa: ASSPTLLAGDRSNEQF; v_gene: TRBV7-9; d_gene: TRBD2; j_gene: TRBJ2-1; len: 16
CDR3aa: ASSEERLASYEQY; v_gene: TRBV6-1; d_gene: TRBD2; j_gene: TRBJ2-7; len: 13
CDR3aa: ASSLIGIPREEQETQY; v_gene: TRBV5-4; d_gene: TRBD2; j_gene: TRBJ2-5; len: 16
CDR3aa: ASTLLGGANVLT; v_gene: TRBV19; d_gene: -; j_gene: TRBJ2-6; len: 12
CDR3aa: ASSSRPTDTQY; v_gene: TRBV27; d_gene: -; j_gene: TRBJ2-3; len: 11
CDR3aa: ASSPRGGGEGAF; v_gene: TRBV7-3; d_gene: -; j_gene: TRBJ1-1; len: 12
CDR3aa: ASSIEGGGRGEF; v_gene: TRBV19; d_gene: TRBD2; j_gene: TRBJ2-1; len: 12
CDR3aa: ASNQGQGAGNQPQH; v_gene: TRBV3-1/TRBV3-2; d_gene: TRBD1; j_gene: TRBJ1-5; len: 14
CDR3aa: ASSPPPGTPSSYEQY; v_gene: TRBV5-1; d_gene: -; j_gene: TRBJ2-7; len: 15
CDR3aa: ASRPTGFYGYT; v_gene: TRBV6-5; d_gene: -; j_gene: TRBJ1-2; len: 11
CDR3aa: ASRGTGGTGELF; v_gene: TRBV2; d_gene: TRBD1; j_gene: TRBJ2-2; len: 12
CDR3aa: ATSETTGGRETQY; v_gene: TRBV24-1; d_gene: TRBD1; j_gene: TRBJ2-5; len: 13
CDR3aa: ASSDPGTDQAF; v_gene: TRBV6-4; d_gene: TRBD1; j_gene: TRBJ1-1; len: 11
CDR3aa: ASRLAIQRVSGNTIY; v_gene: TRBV12-2; d_gene: -; j_gene: TRBJ1-3; len: 15
CDR3aa: ASSPPGSSDTQY; v_gene: TRBV16; d_gene: -; j_gene: TRBJ2-3; len: 12
CDR3aa: ASSRLAGKVNEQF; v_gene: TRBV11-2; d_gene: TRBD2; j_gene: TRBJ2-1; len: 13
CDR3aa: ASRPDRDVRVEQY; v_gene: TRBV7-2; d_gene: TRBD1; j_gene: TRBJ2-7; len: 13
CDR3aa: AWSGSATYEQY; v_gene: TRBV30; d_gene: -; j_gene: TRBJ2-7; len: 11
CDR3aa: ATETGRGEKLF; v_gene: TRBV10-3; d_gene: TRBD1; j_gene: TRBJ1-4; len: 11
CDR3aa: ASSGTSGTDTQY; v_gene: TRBV5-1; d_gene: TRBD2; j_gene: TRBJ2-3; len: 12
CDR3aa: AAQTGTGNNEQF; v_gene: TRBV10-3; d_gene: TRBD1; j_gene: TRBJ2-1; len: 12
CDR3aa: ASSYSTIAGNTEAF; v_gene: TRBV6-2/TRBV6-3; d_gene: -; j_gene: TRBJ1-1; len: 14
CDR3aa: ASSPSGVMNTEAF; v_gene: TRBV7-9; d_gene: -; j_gene: TRBJ1-1; len: 13
CDR3aa: ASSVGGQLNEQF; v_gene: TRBV9; d_gene: -; j_gene: TRBJ2-1; len: 12
CDR3aa: ASSLTAGHKNTGELF; v_gene: TRBV7-3; d_gene: -; j_gene: TRBJ2-2; len: 15
CDR3aa: AWGRAGGAPDTQY; v_gene: TRBV30; d_gene: TRBD2; j_gene: TRBJ2-3; len: 13
CDR3aa: ASSQIQDNEQF; v_gene: TRBV11-1; d_gene: -; j_gene: TRBJ2-1; len: 11
CDR3aa: ASSVGAATYEQY; v_gene: TRBV9; d_gene: -; j_gene: TRBJ2-7; len: 12
CDR3aa: ASTEETGELF; v_gene: TRBV7-9; d_gene: -; j_gene: TRBJ2-2; len: 10
CDR3aa: ASTSGSLETQY; v_gene: TRBV2; d_gene: TRBD2; j_gene: TRBJ2-5; len: 11
CDR3aa: ASSLRNSGSNEQF; v_gene: TRBV7-3; d_gene: TRBD2; j_gene: TRBJ2-1; len: 13
CDR3aa: ASSQEYRQVPYEQY; v_gene: TRBV3-1/TRBV3-2; d_gene: -; j_gene: TRBJ2-7; len: 14
CDR3aa: ASGASIPWAFGDDYGYT; v_gene: TRBV6-1; d_gene: -; j_gene: TRBJ1-2; len: 17
CDR3aa: ASSVDHAGAPPFI; v_gene: TRBV9; d_gene: -; j_gene: TRBJ1-1; len: 13
CDR3aa: ASSLPLAALMSSYNEQF; v_gene: TRBV7-3; d_gene: TRBD2; j_gene: TRBJ2-1; len: 17
CDR3aa: ASSQIGYTEAF; v_gene: TRBV4-3; d_gene: -; j_gene: TRBJ1-1; len: 11
CDR3aa: ASMNRVHEQY; v_gene: TRBV19; d_gene: -; j_gene: TRBJ2-7; len: 10
CDR3aa: ASRTANEKLF; v_gene: TRBV28; d_gene: -; j_gene: TRBJ1-4; len: 10